The TCR beta chain described here comes from a study of regulatory T cells in long-lasting Graves disease. Investigators prepared the TCR beta libraries by applying iRepertoire HTBI primers and Arm-PCR of CDR3 regions. TCRdb passed the multiplex PCR reads through MiXCR, listing each CDR3 protein once. Of 550,000 to 700,000 distinct CDR3 sequences listed, 15% to 20% are singletons. Time point denoted: newly diagnosed GD, antithyroid drugs for less than 3 months. The authors made the TCR library using RNA they extracted from PBMCs. Patients hailed from an endocrinology department in Xi'an, China. The CDR3 has 17 amino acids. CDR1 SGHTA and CDR2 FQGTGA come from the germline V gene. V lost 2 bases, J lost 6 bases, and 13 bases stayed unmatched. This clonotype has at least ten counts. These data also featured in a second study, about T cells in Graves' hyperthyroidism and ophthalmopathy. That source notes: The model predicted ophthalmopathy a median roughly six months before onset.

The material was peripheral blood mononuclear cells (PBMCs), obtained at new diagnosis, from a patient treated with antithyroid drugs. The clonotype comes from a man between 18 and 29 years old with Graves disease. This rearrangement joins TRBV7-3 to TRBJ1-1; 9 nucleotides line up with TRBD1. The DNA of the CDR3 is TGTGCCAGCAGCTTACTGGGACAGGGAAGAAGGAGCCCTGAAGCTTTCTTT. Protein sequence: CASSLLGQGRRSPEAFF.